This T cell receptor beta chain is from a study of T-cell memory formation after mild COVID-19. At the level of the study: TCR clusters were mostly donor specific.

This CDR3 is 17 amino acids long. Germline lookup yields CDR1 SGHTA and CDR2 FQGNSA. The V and J ends lost 4 bases and 3 bases, in that order; junction bases with no gene match: 14. 5'RACE, which relied on constant-segment primers, yielded TCR alpha and TCR beta cDNA libraries carrying sample barcodes and UMIs. TCRdb reprocessed the 5' RACE reads with MiXCR, giving one entry per CDR3 protein. The sample contains 40,000 to 60,000 distinct CDR3 sequences, around 12% of which appear only once. This receptor was taken from a man younger than 30 who had mild COVID-19 (a few samples of this study predate the infection). Cell type and time point are not known. The chain uses TRBV7-2 and TRBJ2-7; 8 bases map to TRBD2. The source material was PBMCs or a T cell subset sorted from them (not recorded which). CDR3 in DNA: TGTGCCAGCAGCTCCACGCGGGGGGCCGGTATTGGCTACGAGCAGTACTTC. It translates to CASSSTRGAGIGYEQYF. Variable domain in full (rest from reference TRBV7-2 and TRBJ2-7): GAGVSQSPSNKVTEKGKDVELRCDPISGHTALYWYRQSLGQGLEFLIYFQGNSAPDKSGLPSDRFSAERTGGSVSTLTIQRTQQEDSAVYLCASSSTRGAGIGYEQYFGPGTRLTVT.